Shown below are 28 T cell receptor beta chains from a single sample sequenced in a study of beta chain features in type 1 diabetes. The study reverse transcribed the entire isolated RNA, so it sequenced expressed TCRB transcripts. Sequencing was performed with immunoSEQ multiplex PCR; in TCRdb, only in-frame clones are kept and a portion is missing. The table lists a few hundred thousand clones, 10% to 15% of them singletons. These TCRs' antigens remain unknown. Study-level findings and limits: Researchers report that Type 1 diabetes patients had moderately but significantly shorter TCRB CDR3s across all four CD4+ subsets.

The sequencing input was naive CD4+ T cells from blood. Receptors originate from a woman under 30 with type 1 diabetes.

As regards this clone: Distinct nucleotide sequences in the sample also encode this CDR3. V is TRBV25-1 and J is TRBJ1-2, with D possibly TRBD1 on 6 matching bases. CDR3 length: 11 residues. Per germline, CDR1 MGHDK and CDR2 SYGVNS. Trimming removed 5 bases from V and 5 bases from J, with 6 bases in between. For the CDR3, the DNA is TGTGCCAGCAGTCAGGGGTATGGCTACACCTTC. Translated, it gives CASSQGYGYTF.

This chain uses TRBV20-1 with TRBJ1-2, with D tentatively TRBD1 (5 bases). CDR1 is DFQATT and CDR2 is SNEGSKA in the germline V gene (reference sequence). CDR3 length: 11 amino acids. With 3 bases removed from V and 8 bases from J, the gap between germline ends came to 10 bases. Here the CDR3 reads CSASAGDGYTF. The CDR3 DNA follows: TGCAGTGCTAGTGCGGGGGACGGCTACACCTTC.

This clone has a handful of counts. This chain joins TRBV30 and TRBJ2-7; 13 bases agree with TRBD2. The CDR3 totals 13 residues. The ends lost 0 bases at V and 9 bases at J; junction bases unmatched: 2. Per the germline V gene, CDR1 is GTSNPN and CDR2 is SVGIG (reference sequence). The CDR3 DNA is TGTGCCTGGAGTGTGGGACTAGCGGGACGGCAGTACTTC. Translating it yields CAWSVGLAGRQYF.

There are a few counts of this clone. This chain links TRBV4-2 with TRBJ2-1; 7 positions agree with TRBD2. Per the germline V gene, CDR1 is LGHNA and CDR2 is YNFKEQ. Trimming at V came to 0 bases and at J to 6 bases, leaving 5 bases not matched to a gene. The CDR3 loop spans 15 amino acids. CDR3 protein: CASSQEWEGLNEQFF. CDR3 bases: TGTGCCAGCAGCCAAGAGTGGGAGGGCCTCAATGAGCAGTTCTTC.

DNA for the CDR3: TGCAGCGTTCGACCGACGACAGACTCTGGAAACACCATATATTTT. It codes for CSVRPTTDSGNTIYF. The chain links TRBV29-1 to TRBJ1-3, with D tentatively TRBD1 (5 bases). This CDR3 is built from 15 residues. Germline CDR1 reads SQVTM; CDR2 reads ANQGSEA. Trimming shortened V by 5 bases and J by 0 bases, and 14 bases separated the two germline ends.

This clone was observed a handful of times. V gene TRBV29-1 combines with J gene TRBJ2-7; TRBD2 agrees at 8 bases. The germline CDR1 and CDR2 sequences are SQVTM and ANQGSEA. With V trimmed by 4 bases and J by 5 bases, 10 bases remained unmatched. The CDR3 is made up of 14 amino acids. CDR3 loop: CSVVRGGDANEQYF. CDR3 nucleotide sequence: TGCAGCGTTGTTCGGGGGGGGGATGCCAACGAGCAGTACTTC.

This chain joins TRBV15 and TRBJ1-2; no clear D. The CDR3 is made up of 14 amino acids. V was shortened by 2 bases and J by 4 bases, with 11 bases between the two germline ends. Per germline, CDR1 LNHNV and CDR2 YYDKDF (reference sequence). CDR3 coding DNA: TGTGCCACCAGCAGATCGGGTGGTCCCTATGGCTACACCTTC. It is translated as CATSRSGGPYGYTF.

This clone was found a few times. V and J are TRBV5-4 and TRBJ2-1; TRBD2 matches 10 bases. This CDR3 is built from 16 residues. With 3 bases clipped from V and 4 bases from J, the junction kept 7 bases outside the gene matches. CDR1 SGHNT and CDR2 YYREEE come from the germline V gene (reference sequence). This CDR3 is CASSSRTSGYYNEQFF. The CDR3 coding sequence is TGTGCCAGCAGCTCCCGGACTAGCGGCTATTACAATGAGCAGTTCTTC.

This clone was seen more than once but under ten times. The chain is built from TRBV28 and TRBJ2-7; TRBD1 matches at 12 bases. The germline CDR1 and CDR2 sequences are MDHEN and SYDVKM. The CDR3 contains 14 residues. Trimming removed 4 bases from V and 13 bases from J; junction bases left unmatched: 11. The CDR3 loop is CASSSPRDRGRTYF. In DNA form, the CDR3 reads TGTGCCAGCAGTTCCCCCCGGGACAGGGGGCGCACTTACTTC.

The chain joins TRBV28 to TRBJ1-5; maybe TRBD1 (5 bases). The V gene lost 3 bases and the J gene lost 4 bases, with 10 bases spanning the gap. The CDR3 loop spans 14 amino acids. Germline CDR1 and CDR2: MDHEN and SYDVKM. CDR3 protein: CASSLQGGNQPQHF. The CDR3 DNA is TGTGCCAGCAGTTTGCAGGGAGGTAATCAGCCCCAGCATTTT.

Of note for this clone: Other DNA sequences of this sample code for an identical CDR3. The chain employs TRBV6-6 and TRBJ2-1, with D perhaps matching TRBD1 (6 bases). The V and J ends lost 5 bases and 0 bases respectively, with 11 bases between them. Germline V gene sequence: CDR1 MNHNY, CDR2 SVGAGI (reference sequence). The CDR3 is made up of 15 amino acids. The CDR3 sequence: CASSPTGSSYNEQFF. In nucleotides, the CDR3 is TGTGCCAGCAGTCCCACAGGGAGCTCCTACAATGAGCAGTTCTTC.

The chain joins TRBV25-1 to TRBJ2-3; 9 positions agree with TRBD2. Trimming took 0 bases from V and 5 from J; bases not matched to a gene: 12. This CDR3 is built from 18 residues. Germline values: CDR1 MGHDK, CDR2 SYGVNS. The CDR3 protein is CASSEYSLGGRGGDTQYF. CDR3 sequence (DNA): TGTGCCAGCAGTGAATATTCCCTCGGCGGGAGGGGGGGAGATACGCAGTATTTT.

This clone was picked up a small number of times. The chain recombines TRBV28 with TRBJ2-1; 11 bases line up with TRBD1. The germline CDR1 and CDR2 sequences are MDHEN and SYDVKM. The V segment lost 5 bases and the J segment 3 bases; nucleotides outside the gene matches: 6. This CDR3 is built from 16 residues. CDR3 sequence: CASSPPGTGGYNEQFF. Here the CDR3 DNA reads TGTGCCAGCAGTCCCCCCGGGACAGGGGGCTACAATGAGCAGTTCTTC.

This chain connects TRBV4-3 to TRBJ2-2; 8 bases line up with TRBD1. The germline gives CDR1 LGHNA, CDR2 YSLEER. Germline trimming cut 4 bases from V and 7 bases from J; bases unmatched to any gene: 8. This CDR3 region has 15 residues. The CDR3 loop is CASSPGGGSFGELFF. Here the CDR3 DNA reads TGCGCCAGCAGCCCAGGGGGCGGAAGCTTCGGGGAGCTGTTTTTT.

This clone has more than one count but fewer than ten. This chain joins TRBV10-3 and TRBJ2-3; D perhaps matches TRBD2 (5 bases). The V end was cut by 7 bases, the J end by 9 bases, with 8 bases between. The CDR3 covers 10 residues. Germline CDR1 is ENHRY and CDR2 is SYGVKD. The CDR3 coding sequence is TGTGCCATCAAGGGAGAGACGCAGTATTTT. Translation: CAIKGETQYF.

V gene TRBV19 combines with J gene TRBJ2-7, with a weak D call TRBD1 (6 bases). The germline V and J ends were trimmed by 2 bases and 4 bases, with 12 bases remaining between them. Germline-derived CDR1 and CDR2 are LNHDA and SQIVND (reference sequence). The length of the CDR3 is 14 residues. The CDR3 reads CASSITGYRYEQYF. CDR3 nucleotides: TGTGCCAGTAGTATAACAGGGTATCGGTACGAGCAGTACTTC. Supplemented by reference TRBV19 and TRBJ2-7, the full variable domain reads DGGITQSPKYLFRKEGQNVTLSCEQNLNHDAMYWYRQDPGQGLRLIYYSQIVNDFQKGDIAEGYSVSREKKESFPLTVTSAQKNPTAFYLCASSITGYRYEQYFGPGTRLTVT.

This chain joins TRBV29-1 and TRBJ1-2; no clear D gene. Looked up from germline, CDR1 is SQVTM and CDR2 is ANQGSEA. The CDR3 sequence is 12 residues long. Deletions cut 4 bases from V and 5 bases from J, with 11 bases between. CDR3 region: CSVAFRNYGYTF. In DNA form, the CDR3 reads TGCAGCGTTGCGTTCCGTAATTATGGCTACACCTTC.

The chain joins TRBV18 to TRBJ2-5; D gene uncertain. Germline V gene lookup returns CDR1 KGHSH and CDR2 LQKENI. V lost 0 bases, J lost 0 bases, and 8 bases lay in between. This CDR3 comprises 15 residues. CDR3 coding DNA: TGTGCCAGCTCACCACCATCTATGTACCAAGAGACCCAGTACTTC. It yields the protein CASSPPSMYQETQYF.

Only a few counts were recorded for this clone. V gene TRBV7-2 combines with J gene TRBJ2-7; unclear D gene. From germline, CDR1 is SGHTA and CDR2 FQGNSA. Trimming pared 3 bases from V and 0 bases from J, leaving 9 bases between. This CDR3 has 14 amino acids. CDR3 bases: TGTGCCAGCAGCTTCGGAAGGAGCTCCTACGAGCAGTACTTC. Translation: CASSFGRSSYEQYF.

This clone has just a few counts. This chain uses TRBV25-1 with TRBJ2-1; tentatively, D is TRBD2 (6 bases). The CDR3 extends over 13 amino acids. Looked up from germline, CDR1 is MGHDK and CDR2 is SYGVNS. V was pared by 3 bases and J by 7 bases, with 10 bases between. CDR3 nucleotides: TGTGCCAGCAGTGACCCGGGGAGGAATGAGCAGTTCTTC. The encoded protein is CASSDPGRNEQFF.

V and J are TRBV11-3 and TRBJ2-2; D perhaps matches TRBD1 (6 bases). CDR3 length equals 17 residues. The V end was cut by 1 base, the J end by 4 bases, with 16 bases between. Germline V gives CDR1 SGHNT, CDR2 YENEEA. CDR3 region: CASSLGGRQGTTGELFF. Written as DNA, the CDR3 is TGTGCCAGCAGCTTAGGGGGACGTCAGGGGACCACCGGGGAGCTGTTTTTT.

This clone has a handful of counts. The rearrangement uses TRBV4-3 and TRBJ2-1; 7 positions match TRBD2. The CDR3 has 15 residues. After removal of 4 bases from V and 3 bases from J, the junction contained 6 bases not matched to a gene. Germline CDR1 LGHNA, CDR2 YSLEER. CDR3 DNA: TGCGCCAGCAGCCGGGAAAGCGGGGTCTACAATGAGCAGTTCTTC. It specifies CASSRESGVYNEQFF.

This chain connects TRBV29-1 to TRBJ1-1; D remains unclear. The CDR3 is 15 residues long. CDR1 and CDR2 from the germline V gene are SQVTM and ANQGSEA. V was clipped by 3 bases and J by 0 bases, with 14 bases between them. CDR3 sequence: CSVDNHRGLNTEAFF. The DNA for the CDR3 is TGCAGCGTTGACAACCACAGAGGGTTGAACACTGAAGCTTTCTTT. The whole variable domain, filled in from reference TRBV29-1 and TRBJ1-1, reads SAVISQKPSRDICQRGTSLTIQCQVDSQVTMMFWYRQQPGQSLTLIATANQGSEATYESGFVIDKFPISRPNLTFSTLTVSNMSPEDSSIYLCSVDNHRGLNTEAFFGQGTRLTVV.

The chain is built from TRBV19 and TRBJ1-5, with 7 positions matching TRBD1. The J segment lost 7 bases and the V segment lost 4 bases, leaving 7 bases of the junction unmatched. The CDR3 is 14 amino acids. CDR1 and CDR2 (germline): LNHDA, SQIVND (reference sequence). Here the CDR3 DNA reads TGTGCCAGTAGTACAAGACAGGGATGGCAGCCCCAGCATTTT. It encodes CASSTRQGWQPQHF.

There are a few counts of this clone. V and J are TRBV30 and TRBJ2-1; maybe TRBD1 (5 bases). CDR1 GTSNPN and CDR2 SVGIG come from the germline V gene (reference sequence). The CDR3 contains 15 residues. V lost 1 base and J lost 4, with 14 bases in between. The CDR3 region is CAWSAPGLEYNEQFF. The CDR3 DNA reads TGTGCCTGGAGTGCCCCAGGGCTAGAGTACAATGAGCAGTTCTTC.

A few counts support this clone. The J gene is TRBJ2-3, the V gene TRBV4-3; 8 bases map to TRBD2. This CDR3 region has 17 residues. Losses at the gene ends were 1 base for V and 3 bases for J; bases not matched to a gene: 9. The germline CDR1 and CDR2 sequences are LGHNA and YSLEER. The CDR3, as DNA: TGCGCCAGCAGCCAAGCTGTTACGGGAGGGCCTACAGATACGCAGTATTTT. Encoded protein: CASSQAVTGGPTDTQYF.

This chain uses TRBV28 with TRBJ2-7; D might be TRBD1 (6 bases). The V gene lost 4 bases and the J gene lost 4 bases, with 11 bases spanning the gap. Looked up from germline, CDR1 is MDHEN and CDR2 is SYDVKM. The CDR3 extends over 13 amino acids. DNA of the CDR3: TGTGCCAGCAGTTCAGGGGTCGTATACGAGCAGTACTTC. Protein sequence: CASSSGVVYEQYF.

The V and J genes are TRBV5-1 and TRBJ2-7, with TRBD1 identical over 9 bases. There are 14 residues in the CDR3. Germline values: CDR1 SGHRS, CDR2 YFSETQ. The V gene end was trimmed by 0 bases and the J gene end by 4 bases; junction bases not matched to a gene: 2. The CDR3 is CASSLGDRVYEQYF. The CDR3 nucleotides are TGCGCCAGCAGCTTGGGGGACAGGGTTTACGAGCAGTACTTC.